This T cell receptor beta chain is from a study of vaccination effects on CD4 cells after COVID-19 (dated by TCRdb to between 2021 and 2024). The study in broad terms: Across the study, the median time from the second dose to post-vaccine sampling was 72 days (range 14 to 241). Cultures from other donors in the study were sequenced with the Oncomine TCR Beta short-read assay on an Illumina iSeq 100. A total of roughly 9 COVID-19 convalescent patients and a handful of SARS-CoV-2-naive healthy vaccine recipients were included in the full study. In both COVID-19 convalescent patients and infection-naive vaccine recipients, the study compared SARS-CoV-2 spike-specific CD4+ TCR repertoires from before mRNA vaccination with those from after it.

General conclusions and limits of the study: Clones induced by infection and clones induced by vaccination both contracted markedly at late timepoints after vaccination, which fits with T cell responses waning over time. In healthy vaccine recipients, vaccine-induced clones were almost all SARS-CoV-2 mono-reactive, with only 1 of 255 being cross-reactive with common cold coronaviruses. Only a small number of convalescent patients were included, and no early post-infection timepoints were available, which limited the study.

Preparation of the library involved the immunoSEQ multiplex PCR assay. DNA from the CD4+ T cells that had been cultured and isolated underwent TCR beta CDR3 sequencing. In the authors' own workflow: Non-productive TCR sequences were removed and reads were trimmed to the CDR3 region, keeping CDR3s of at least 7 amino acids. Antigen-specific clonotypes were identified using the MANAFEST web app by comparison of expansion in peptide wells against reference cultures. To be called positive, a clone needed expansion at FDR<0.05 compared with the reference and with all other wells, an odds ratio greater than 5, and a frequency greater than 0.1% in two replicate wells. A clonotype was called cross-reactive if it was significantly expanded both in SARS-CoV-2 spike wells and in at least one common cold coronavirus spike condition. CDR3 similarity was assessed by Levenshtein distance with the stringdist R package, and unrooted trees were built with ape in R 3.6.1. TCRdb re-hosts the immuneACCESS table, in-frame sequences only. Its copies lack some clones; in the studies checked, an unresolved V gene accounts for under half of them, and the cause for the rest is not known. That table furnishes V, J and clone size, whereas the DNA furnished D and trimming. This sample comprises 75,000 or so clones, 77% of them detected only once. The ten top clones hold 0.85% to 1.2% of the sample.

There are 14 amino acids in the CDR3, from cysteine to phenylalanine inclusive. Of all the DNA, just the CDR3 is kept, 42 bases in frame from base 1. At the junction V is shortened by 3 bases and J by 5 bases, with 13 bases in between. Looking up the germline V gene yields CDR1 MNHNS and CDR2 SASEGT. The ViraFEST assay stimulated PBMC with viral peptide pools and then used TCR sequencing to identify antigen-specific CD4+ T cell clonotypes by expansion. After roughly 11 days of culture, CD4+ T cells were isolated with the EasySep CD4+ T cell isolation kit. Participants received two doses of either the BNT162b2 or the mRNA-1273 mRNA SARS-CoV-2 vaccine. Negative nucleocapsid antibody results before and after vaccination confirmed that the healthy vaccine recipients had no prior SARS-CoV-2 infection. Each well held around 2 million PBMC cultured in IMDM containing around 5% human AB serum, roughly 9.6 IU/ml IL-2 and gentamicin, along with around 11 ug/ml peptides. Half of the culture medium was replaced with fresh IL-2-containing medium on days 3 and 7. Unless noted otherwise, every peptide stimulation condition was grown in triplicate wells. Using Ficoll-Paque Plus gradient centrifugation, PBMC were separated from whole blood and then either used fresh or cryopreserved at -140C. The overlapping peptide pools covered the spike proteins of SARS-CoV-2 as well as those of the common cold coronaviruses HCoV-NL63, HCoV-OC43 and HCoV-229E. The QIAamp micro DNA kit was used to extract genomic DNA from the cultured CD4+ T cells.

Turning to this clone: Its antigen target is currently unknown. No clone much larger than this one lies a single base away; base qualities are absent.

The sequence derives from a human donor who received a COVID-19 vaccine. Here the sequenced sample was CD4+ T cells from PBMCs cultured with HCoV-OC43 spike peptides, taken after COVID-19 vaccination. Per the publication, the cell subset or site label means: HCoV-OC43 spike overlapping peptide pool stimulation. This sequence uses TRBV6-1 and TRBJ2-5, with the identity of the D gene unclear. The CDR3 loop reads CASSDTLGWETQYF. The DNA reads TGTGCCAGCAGTGACACCCTAGGTTGGGAGACCCAGTACTTC.